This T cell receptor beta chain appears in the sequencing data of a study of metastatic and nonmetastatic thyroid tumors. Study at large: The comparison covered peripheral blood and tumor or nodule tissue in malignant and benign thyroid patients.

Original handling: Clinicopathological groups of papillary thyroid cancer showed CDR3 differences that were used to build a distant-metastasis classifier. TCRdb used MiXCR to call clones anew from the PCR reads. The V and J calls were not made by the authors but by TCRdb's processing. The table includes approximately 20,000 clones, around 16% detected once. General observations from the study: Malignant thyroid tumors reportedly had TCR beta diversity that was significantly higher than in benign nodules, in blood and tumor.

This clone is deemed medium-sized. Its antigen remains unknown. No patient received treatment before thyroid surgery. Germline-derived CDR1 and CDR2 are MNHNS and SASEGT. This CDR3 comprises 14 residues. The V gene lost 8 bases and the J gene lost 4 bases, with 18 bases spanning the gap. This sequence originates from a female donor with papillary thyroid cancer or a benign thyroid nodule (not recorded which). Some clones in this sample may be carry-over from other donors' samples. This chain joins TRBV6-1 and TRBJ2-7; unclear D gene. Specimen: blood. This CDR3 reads CASETRPDIYEQYF. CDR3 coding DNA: TGTGCCAGCGAAACCCGCCCTGACATTTACGAGCAGTACTTC.